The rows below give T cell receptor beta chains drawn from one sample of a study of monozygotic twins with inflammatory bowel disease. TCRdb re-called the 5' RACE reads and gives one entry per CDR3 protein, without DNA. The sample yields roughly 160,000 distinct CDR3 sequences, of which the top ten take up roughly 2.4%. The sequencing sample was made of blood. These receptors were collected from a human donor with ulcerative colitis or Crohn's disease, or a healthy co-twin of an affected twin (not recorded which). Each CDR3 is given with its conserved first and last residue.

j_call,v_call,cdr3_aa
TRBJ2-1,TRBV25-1,CASSESLSDRGHEQFF
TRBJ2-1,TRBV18,CASSPPGTPPYNEQFF
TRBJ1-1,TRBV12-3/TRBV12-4,CASSLGTGIPQAFF
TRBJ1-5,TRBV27,CASSPRQGSWPQHF
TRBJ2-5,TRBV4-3,CASSRSRDLGRSQYF
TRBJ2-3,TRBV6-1,CASRGGAPDTQYF
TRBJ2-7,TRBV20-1,CSARDPTGEQYF
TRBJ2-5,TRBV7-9,CASSKDRSQETQYF
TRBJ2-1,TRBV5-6,CASSLGADSYNEQFF
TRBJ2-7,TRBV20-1,CSASLGGLAYYEQYF
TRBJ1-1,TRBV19,CASSIGATTEAFF
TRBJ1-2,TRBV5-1,CASSLGDGYGYTF
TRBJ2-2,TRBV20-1,CSARAGTSGITGELFF
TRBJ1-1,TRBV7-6,CASSNLGQTNTEAFF
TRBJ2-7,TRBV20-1,CSAALAGSSYEQYF
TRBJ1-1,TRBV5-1,CASSLALRGNTEAFF
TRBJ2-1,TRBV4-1,CASSQDDGDYNEQFF
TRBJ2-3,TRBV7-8,CASTRTSGGLSTDTQYF
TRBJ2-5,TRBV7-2,CASSRYGETQYF
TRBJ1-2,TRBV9,CASSTQQGFYGYTF
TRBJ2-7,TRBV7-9,CASSLIPSGKIYEQYF
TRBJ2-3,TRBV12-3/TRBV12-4,CASSPGFNGDTQYF
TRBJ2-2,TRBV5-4,CASSSGQPAGELFF
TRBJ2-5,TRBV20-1,CSARAGTGYQETQYF
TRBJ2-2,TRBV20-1,CSARGDSLNTGELFF
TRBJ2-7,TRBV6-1,CASSQPSGRVSYEQYF
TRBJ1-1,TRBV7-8,CASSFWTDAANTEAFF
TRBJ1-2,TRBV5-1,CASSWTTTLYGYTF
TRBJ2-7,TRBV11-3,CASSPRVGTSDEQYF
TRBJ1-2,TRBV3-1,CASSQDSNSYGYTF
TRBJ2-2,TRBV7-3,CASSVGGAHGELFF
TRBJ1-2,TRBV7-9,CASSSGAYGYTF
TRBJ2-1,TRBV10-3,CAIRTGTSGGESYNEQFF
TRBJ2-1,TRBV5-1,CASSIQGTSYNEQFF
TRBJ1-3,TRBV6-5,CASSWGTGTGNTIYF